A selection of T cell receptor beta chains follows, all from one sample in a study of T cells in Graves' hyperthyroidism and ophthalmopathy. TCRdb fed the multiplex PCR reads into MiXCR, producing one record per CDR3 protein. This table holds about 590,000 distinct CDR3 sequences, 12% to 15% found once. Sequencing was performed on blood. All receptors come from a woman aged 18-30 years with Graves' ophthalmopathy. The CDR3 runs from the conserved cysteine through the conserved F or W. The D gene is left open where the match is weak. For some rows the clone size is stated as once, few or many, or as a class when expanded; others skip it.

cdr3_length,j_call,v_call,clone_size,d_call,cdr3_aa,cdr3_nt
13,TRBJ2-1,TRBV19,-,-,CASSITGNNEQFF,TGTGCCAGTAGTATTACGGGTAACAATGAGCAGTTCTTC
15,TRBJ2-1,TRBV9,-,-,CASSADGTPLNEQFF,TGTGCCAGCAGCGCCGACGGGACCCCTCTCAATGAGCAGTTCTTC
14,TRBJ1-1,TRBV20-1,few,TRBD1,CSGMKGAARTEAFF,TGCAGTGGCATGAAGGGGGCAGCGCGCACTGAAGCTTTCTTT
14,TRBJ1-2,TRBV28,many,-,CASSVNSRIYGYTF,TGTGCCAGCAGTGTAAATAGTCGTATCTATGGCTACACCTTC
12,TRBJ2-7,TRBV10-3,-,TRBD2,CAIRGLDYEQYF,TGTGCCATCCGAGGACTAGACTACGAGCAGTACTTC
15,TRBJ2-5,TRBV12-3/TRBV12-4,many,TRBD1,CASSPGLGQQETQYF,TGTGCCAGCAGTCCCGGACTGGGACAGCAAGAGACCCAGTACTTC
14,TRBJ2-7,TRBV27,few,TRBD1,CASSPKQGAYEQYF,TGTGCCAGCAGTCCCAAACAGGGGGCCTACGAGCAGTACTTC
14,TRBJ2-2,TRBV12-3/TRBV12-4,many,TRBD1,CASSPGQGPGELFF,TGTGCCAGCAGTCCCGGACAGGGACCCGGGGAGCTGTTTTTT
15,TRBJ1-1,TRBV6-1,few,-,CASTPWGGLNTEAFF,TGTGCCAGCACTCCCTGGGGGGGGCTGAACACTGAAGCTTTCTTT
12,TRBJ1-2,TRBV7-2,few,-,CASSSWGDGYTF,TGTGCCAGCAGCTCCTGGGGGGATGGCTACACCTTC
15,TRBJ1-3,TRBV7-9,many,-,CATQPYTSSGNTIYF,TGTGCCACCCAACCCTACACGAGCTCTGGAAACACCATATATTTT
13,TRBJ2-5,TRBV10-3,many,-,CATLGQDPGTQYF,TGTGCCACCCTAGGACAAGACCCCGGGACCCAGTACTTC
14,TRBJ2-2,TRBV7-9,many,-,CASSPRTVSGELFF,TGTGCCAGCAGCCCCCGGACTGTCTCCGGGGAGCTGTTTTTT
14,TRBJ2-4,TRBV5-4,few,TRBD1,CASSGDRAKNIQYF,TGTGCCAGCAGCGGGGACAGGGCCAAAAACATTCAGTACTTC
14,TRBJ1-2,TRBV15,many,TRBD1,CATNPGGFVYGYTF,TGTGCCACCAACCCAGGGGGCTTTGTCTATGGCTACACCTTC
11,TRBJ2-1,TRBV2,many,-,CASTGSYEQFF,TGTGCCAGCACCGGGAGCTATGAGCAGTTCTTC
17,TRBJ2-7,TRBV2,many,-,CASSDSLYAEQAYEQYF,TGTGCCAGCAGTGACTCCCTTTATGCGGAACAGGCCTACGAGCAGTACTTC
15,TRBJ1-5,TRBV5-5,-,-,CASTSGVVFRQPQHF,TGTGCCAGCACCTCGGGAGTGGTCTTCAGACAGCCCCAGCATTTT
18,TRBJ2-1,TRBV20-1,many,-,CSASGTPGTGAEGNEQFF,TGCAGTGCTAGTGGGACCCCTGGTACGGGTGCGGAAGGGAATGAGCAGTTCTTC
15,TRBJ2-7,TRBV20-1,few,-,CSAREIRRSAYEQYF,TGCAGTGCTAGAGAGATCCGAAGAAGTGCCTACGAGCAGTACTTC
13,TRBJ2-7,TRBV4-1,few,-,CASSQGSRHEQYF,TGTGCCAGCAGCCAAGGAAGTCGGCACGAGCAGTACTTC
15,TRBJ2-1,TRBV11-3,many,TRBD2,CASSLPGSGRGEQFF,TGTGCCAGCAGCCTCCCGGGTAGCGGGAGAGGTGAGCAGTTCTTC
16,TRBJ2-1,TRBV30,-,-,CAWSMGHQSSYNEQFF,TGTGCCTGGAGTATGGGACACCAGAGCTCCTACAATGAGCAGTTCTTC
16,TRBJ2-1,TRBV20-1,-,TRBD2,CSAPPPGLADYNEQFF,TGCAGTGCTCCCCCCCCGGGACTAGCAGATTACAATGAGCAGTTCTTC
15,TRBJ2-5,TRBV5-4,-,TRBD2,CASRSREALQETQYF,TGTGCCAGCAGATCTCGGGAGGCCTTACAAGAGACCCAGTACTTC
16,TRBJ2-1,TRBV5-1,-,-,CASSLGLGLISNEQFF,TGCGCCAGCAGCTTGGGTCTGGGACTGATCAGCAATGAGCAGTTCTTC
14,TRBJ2-1,TRBV11-3,-,TRBD2,CASSPGTSGYEQFF,TGTGCCAGCAGCCCGGGGACTAGCGGATACGAGCAGTTCTTC
15,TRBJ2-4,TRBV18,many,-,CASSRQSLAKNIQYF,TGTGCCAGCTCACGGCAGAGTCTAGCCAAAAACATTCAGTACTTC
17,TRBJ2-7,TRBV6-2/TRBV6-3,many,-,CASSYSIIPASSYEQYF,TGTGCCAGCAGTTACTCGATAATACCCGCCTCATCCTACGAGCAGTACTTC
11,TRBJ2-3,TRBV24-1,-,-,CATSRADTQYF,TGTGCCACCAGCCGGGCAGATACGCAGTATTTT
16,TRBJ2-1,TRBV11-2,many,TRBD1,CASSRTGGNVYNEQFF,TGTGCCAGCAGCCGGACAGGGGGCAACGTTTACAATGAGCAGTTCTTC
14,TRBJ2-3,TRBV5-5,many,-,CASSLGTIPDTQYF,TGTGCCAGCAGCTTGGGGACTATACCAGATACGCAGTATTTT
15,TRBJ1-1,TRBV7-3,many,-,CASSPQAGENTEAFF,TGTGCCAGCAGCCCGCAAGCCGGGGAGAACACTGAAGCTTTCTTT
18,TRBJ2-5,TRBV9,many,TRBD2,CASSVTSRGLAGGETQYF,TGTGCCAGCAGCGTGACGTCCCGGGGACTAGCGGGGGGGGAGACCCAGTACTTC
15,TRBJ2-5,TRBV4-1,-,TRBD1,CASSRVQGSQQTQYF,TGCGCCAGCAGCCGCGTACAGGGGTCCCAGCAGACCCAGTACTTC
16,TRBJ2-7,TRBV11-2,few,-,CASSLVRGPDIYEQYF,TGTGCCAGCAGCTTAGTTCGAGGGCCGGATATCTACGAGCAGTACTTC
12,TRBJ2-7,TRBV12-3/TRBV12-4,many,-,CASELGGGEQYF,TGTGCCAGCGAGCTGGGTGGCGGCGAGCAGTACTTC
15,TRBJ2-2,TRBV5-1,few,TRBD2,CASSTGTSGTGELFF,TGCGCCAGCAGCACCGGGACTAGCGGGACCGGGGAGCTGTTTTTT
15,TRBJ2-1,TRBV11-2,many,-,CASSLGGSLYNEQFF,TGTGCCAGCAGCTTAGGAGGTAGTCTCTACAATGAGCAGTTCTTC
20,TRBJ2-2,TRBV6-5,few,TRBD2,CASSYQTSGRASYRDGELFF,TGTGCCAGCAGTTACCAGACTAGCGGGAGGGCCTCGTATCGGGACGGGGAGCTGTTTTTT
12,TRBJ1-2,TRBV7-9,-,-,CASSLSRDGYTF,TGTGCCAGCAGCTTAAGCAGGGACGGCTACACCTTC
17,TRBJ2-1,TRBV18,-,-,CASSPPIAKPGYNEQFF,TGTGCCAGCTCACCACCGATAGCCAAACCTGGGTACAATGAGCAGTTCTTC
17,TRBJ2-1,TRBV20-1,many,TRBD2,CSARVVGLAGNEDEQFF,TGCAGTGCTAGAGTTGTGGGACTAGCGGGTAATGAAGATGAGCAGTTCTTC
14,TRBJ2-3,TRBV29-1,-,TRBD2,CSVHDVEGGDTQYF,TGCAGCGTCCATGACGTGGAGGGAGGGGATACGCAGTATTTT
16,TRBJ2-1,TRBV7-8,many,TRBD2,CASSYSGLGLANEQFF,TGTGCCAGCAGCTACTCTGGGTTGGGACTAGCCAATGAGCAGTTCTTC
12,TRBJ1-1,TRBV30,many,TRBD1,CAGRGMNTEAFF,TGTGCCGGCAGGGGGATGAACACTGAAGCTTTCTTT
15,TRBJ1-4,TRBV20-1,many,-,CSARDADSLNEKLFF,TGCAGTGCTAGAGATGCCGACAGCCTTAATGAAAAACTGTTTTTT
15,TRBJ2-1,TRBV3-1,many,-,CASSPRDRIYNEQFF,TGTGCCAGCAGCCCGCGGGACAGAATTTACAATGAGCAGTTCTTC
18,TRBJ2-7,TRBV28,many,TRBD1,CASSLRLNRGRGQGEQYF,TGTGCCAGCAGTCTACGGCTTAATAGAGGCAGGGGGCAAGGGGAGCAGTACTTC
15,TRBJ2-5,TRBV12-3/TRBV12-4,-,TRBD1,CASSLRQGLEKTQYF,TGTGCCAGCAGTTTGCGACAGGGGTTGGAGAAGACCCAGTACTTC
17,TRBJ2-1,TRBV11-1,many,-,CASSLGRWPGGYNEQFF,TGTGCCAGCAGCTTAGGGCGGTGGCCCGGCGGCTACAATGAGCAGTTCTTC
14,TRBJ2-7,TRBV28,many,-,CASSFKGPTYEQYF,TGTGCCAGCAGTTTTAAGGGCCCCACCTACGAGCAGTACTTC
15,TRBJ2-3,TRBV24-1,-,-,CATSSLDRSTDTQYF,TGTGCCACCAGCTCTCTGGATAGGAGCACAGATACGCAGTATTTT
16,TRBJ2-3,TRBV28,many,TRBD2,CASSYIGGSSADTQYF,TGTGCCAGCAGTTACATAGGCGGGAGTTCCGCAGATACGCAGTATTTT
15,TRBJ2-7,TRBV27,many,TRBD1,CASSPPGQNSYEQYF,TGTGCCAGCAGTCCGCCGGGACAGAACTCCTACGAGCAGTACTTC
14,TRBJ1-1,TRBV7-9,many,-,CASSLSQDSTEAFF,TGTGCCAGCAGCTTATCACAAGACTCCACTGAAGCTTTCTTT
16,TRBJ2-4,TRBV7-3,-,TRBD2,CASSLGLAGTKNIQYF,TGTGCCAGCAGCCTGGGACTAGCGGGTACCAAAAACATTCAGTACTTC
15,TRBJ2-4,TRBV6-1,-,-,CASRAEGWAKNIQYF,TGTGCCAGCAGGGCCGAAGGTTGGGCCAAAAACATTCAGTACTTC
13,TRBJ1-3,TRBV28,-,-,CASKQGGGNTIYF,TGTGCCAGCAAACAGGGAGGAGGAAACACCATATATTTT
15,TRBJ1-5,TRBV18,many,-,CASSPPTDNNQPQHF,TGTGCCAGCTCACCACCGACGGACAACAATCAGCCCCAGCATTTT